The 3 T cell receptor beta chains below all came from one sample that was sequenced in a study of STAT5B mutations in CD4+ large granular lymphocyte leukemia. TCRdb's table, derived via immunoSEQ multiplex PCR, lists solely in-frame clones and lacks some. The repertoire holds 45,000 to 55,000 clones, with about 70% as singletons. Sequences were obtained from CD4+ T cells from blood buffy coats. The source is a human donor in good health.

V is TRBV7-3 and J is TRBJ2-1, with 8 bases lining up with TRBD2. Germline V gene lookup returns CDR1 SGHTA and CDR2 FQGTGA. The CDR3 consists of 14 residues. Trimming took 1 base from V and 5 from J; bases not matched to a gene: 1. The DNA for the CDR3 is TGTGCCAGCAGCTTAATGCGGGGGGACAATGAGCAGTTCTTC. Translated: CASSLMRGDNEQFF.

This chain uses TRBV10-2 with TRBJ1-4; TRBD1 aligns across 10 bases. Germline values: CDR1 WSHSY, CDR2 SAAADI. V trimming: 3 bases; J trimming: 4 bases; junction bases outside the gene matches: 5. The CDR3 runs 16 residues. CDR3 protein: CASSDSGTGDNEKLFF. DNA for the CDR3: TGCGCCAGCAGTGACTCCGGGACAGGGGATAATGAAAAACTGTTTTTT.

This clone has just one count. The chain links TRBV12-5 to TRBJ2-7, with D possibly called TRBD1 or TRBD2 (5 bases each). The germline V and J ends were trimmed by 6 bases and 2 bases, with 14 bases remaining between them. This CDR3 spans 14 amino acids. CDR1 and CDR2 from the germline V gene are LGHNT and FRNRAP. CDR3 in amino acids: CASGERDVAYEQYV. As DNA, the CDR3 is TGTGCTAGTGGGGAGAGGGACGTAGCCTACGAGCAGTACGTC.